These T cell receptor beta chains were read from a single sample in a study of blood T cell repertoires in COVID-19. Only in-frame clones appear in the TCRdb table, and some are missing; sequencing was by immunoSEQ multiplex PCR. The sample carries approximately 180,000 clones, approximately 89% recorded once. Sequenced sample: PBMCs or T cells enriched from blood (not recorded which). The receptors derive from a middle-aged woman with acute COVID-19. CDR3s include the opening cysteine and the closing phenylalanine or tryptophan. Fields, in order: CDR3 protein, V gene, J gene.

cdr3_aa: CASSQGPSLADEQYF; v_call: TRBV3-1/TRBV3-2; j_call: TRBJ2-7
cdr3_aa: CASSQDWVPGTGNTEAFF; v_call: TRBV4-3; j_call: TRBJ1-1
cdr3_aa: CASSESLAGHEQFF; v_call: TRBV10-2; j_call: TRBJ2-1
cdr3_aa: CASSLGWLAGANSQETQYF; v_call: TRBV11-2; j_call: TRBJ2-5
cdr3_aa: CASSPTEETQYF; v_call: TRBV18; j_call: TRBJ2-5
cdr3_aa: CASSLGPSSGEQFF; v_call: TRBV11-3; j_call: TRBJ2-1
cdr3_aa: CASSIRETQYF; v_call: TRBV19; j_call: TRBJ2-5
cdr3_aa: CASSQNTGELFF; v_call: TRBV5-1; j_call: TRBJ2-2
cdr3_aa: CASSSRPSDEQYF; v_call: TRBV6-2/TRBV6-3; j_call: TRBJ2-7
cdr3_aa: CASSSRDEQFF; v_call: TRBV11-2; j_call: TRBJ2-1
cdr3_aa: CASSRYNSGNTIYF; v_call: TRBV6-5; j_call: TRBJ1-3
cdr3_aa: CASSEGLESYEQYF; v_call: TRBV6-1; j_call: TRBJ2-7
cdr3_aa: CASKGLANTGELFF; v_call: TRBV2; j_call: TRBJ2-2
cdr3_aa: CASSTDRGRDEKLFF; v_call: TRBV2; j_call: TRBJ1-4
cdr3_aa: CASSAPGAEYNEQFF; v_call: TRBV9; j_call: TRBJ2-1
cdr3_aa: CASSQGLGLAGPGGTGELFF; v_call: TRBV4-2; j_call: TRBJ2-2
cdr3_aa: CASSVEGASGQPQHF; v_call: TRBV9; j_call: TRBJ1-5
cdr3_aa: CAWSRGQINTGELFF; v_call: TRBV30; j_call: TRBJ2-2
cdr3_aa: CAWSEDRAGEQYF; v_call: TRBV30; j_call: TRBJ2-7
cdr3_aa: CATSKAERGYQPQHF; v_call: TRBV15; j_call: TRBJ1-5
cdr3_aa: CASSLGGTVDYGYTF; v_call: TRBV7-2; j_call: TRBJ1-2
cdr3_aa: CASRPYTNSGYGYTF; v_call: TRBV2; j_call: TRBJ1-2
cdr3_aa: CASSINSNTEAFF; v_call: TRBV19; j_call: TRBJ1-1
cdr3_aa: CALDRGSTEAFF; v_call: TRBV30; j_call: TRBJ1-1
cdr3_aa: CAWSTRYRGEQYF; v_call: TRBV30; j_call: TRBJ2-7
cdr3_aa: CASSETGTGASELFF; v_call: TRBV2; j_call: TRBJ2-2
cdr3_aa: CASGGGEETQYF; v_call: TRBV25-1; j_call: TRBJ2-5
cdr3_aa: CSVKRGAPWTEAFF; v_call: TRBV29-1; j_call: TRBJ1-1
cdr3_aa: CASSLLQSSYEQYF; v_call: TRBV5-1; j_call: TRBJ2-7
cdr3_aa: CAWSFTTGKTGTGELFF; v_call: TRBV30; j_call: TRBJ2-2
cdr3_aa: CAISESQGGTGELFF; v_call: TRBV10-3; j_call: TRBJ2-2
cdr3_aa: CASGVGEGTQYF; v_call: TRBV6-5; j_call: TRBJ2-3
cdr3_aa: CASSLVPGGNYEQYF; v_call: TRBV7-2; j_call: TRBJ2-7
cdr3_aa: CASSGELYEQYF; v_call: TRBV2; j_call: TRBJ2-7
cdr3_aa: CASSYPGTGNPYEQYF; v_call: TRBV6-6; j_call: TRBJ2-7
cdr3_aa: CASSLLLAGDQETQYF; v_call: TRBV7-9; j_call: TRBJ2-5
cdr3_aa: CASSQPLAGGHLETQYF; v_call: TRBV3-1/TRBV3-2; j_call: TRBJ2-5
cdr3_aa: CASSQPGLGTDTQYF; v_call: TRBV4-1; j_call: TRBJ2-3
cdr3_aa: CASTGRGNQPQHF; v_call: TRBV19; j_call: TRBJ1-5
cdr3_aa: CASSVPREEETQYF; v_call: TRBV9; j_call: TRBJ2-5
cdr3_aa: CAWSQGNYGYTF; v_call: TRBV30; j_call: TRBJ1-2
cdr3_aa: CASSLGVSGGVQETQYF; v_call: TRBV5-1; j_call: TRBJ2-5
cdr3_aa: CASSLGRAAVYGYTF; v_call: TRBV5-5; j_call: TRBJ1-2
cdr3_aa: CASSVSPAYEQYF; v_call: TRBV9; j_call: TRBJ2-7
cdr3_aa: CASSRLQGATYSGNTIYF; v_call: TRBV6-6; j_call: TRBJ1-3
cdr3_aa: CASSLRQGSFYGYTF; v_call: TRBV28; j_call: TRBJ1-2
cdr3_aa: CASSPDSGNQPQHF; v_call: TRBV19; j_call: TRBJ1-5
cdr3_aa: CASSQGQATDTQYF; v_call: TRBV5-1; j_call: TRBJ2-3
cdr3_aa: CASSLLAGDSNQPQHF; v_call: TRBV7-3; j_call: TRBJ1-5
cdr3_aa: CASSTAGTGGPRPQHF; v_call: TRBV18; j_call: TRBJ1-5
cdr3_aa: CASSQVSGSSNQPQHF; v_call: TRBV4-2; j_call: TRBJ1-5
cdr3_aa: CASSSSPGQGGEQYF; v_call: TRBV7-9; j_call: TRBJ2-7